In this sample, the clone carrying this T cell receptor (beta chain) is medium-sized. This CDR3 is 11 amino acids long. CDR1 and CDR2 (germline): SQVTM, ANQGSEA. V was shortened by 6 bases and J by 7 bases, with 10 bases between the two germline ends. Measured with immunoSEQ multiplex PCR; TCRdb has only the in-frame clones, and not every one. The sample records approximately 160,000 clones, roughly 73% being singletons. This sample was included in a study of blood T cell repertoires in COVID-19. The wider study: COVID-19 samples, acute and convalescent, were from the United States, Italy and Spain.

Sequenced: peripheral blood. The rearrangement joins TRBV29-1 to TRBJ2-1; TRBD2 might be the D (5 bases). This sequence originates from a man in his sixties or seventies with acute or convalescent COVID-19. CDR3 bases: TGCAGCGTCCTGCCGGGAAATGAGCAGTTCTTC. It codes for CSVLPGNEQFF.